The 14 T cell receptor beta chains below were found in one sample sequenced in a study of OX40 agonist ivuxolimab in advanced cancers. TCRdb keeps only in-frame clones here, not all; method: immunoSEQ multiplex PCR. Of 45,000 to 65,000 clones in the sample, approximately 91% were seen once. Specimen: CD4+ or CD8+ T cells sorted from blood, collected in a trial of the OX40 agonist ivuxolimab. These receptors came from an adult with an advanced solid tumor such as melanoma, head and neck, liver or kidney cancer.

The DNA for the CDR3 is TGTGCCAGCAGCCAGCTTACTAGCGGGCCTCACTACGAGCAGTACTTC. Translation: CASSQLTSGPHYEQYF. The chain employs TRBV5-4 and TRBJ2-7; 9 bases map to TRBD2. The CDR3 runs to 16 residues. V gave up 4 bases and J gave up 3 bases; unmatched junction bases: 11. CDR1 and CDR2 (germline): SGHNT, YYREEE (reference sequence).

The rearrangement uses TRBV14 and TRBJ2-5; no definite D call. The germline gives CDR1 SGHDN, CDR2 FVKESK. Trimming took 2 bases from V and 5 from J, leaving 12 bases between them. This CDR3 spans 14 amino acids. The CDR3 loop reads CASSQLGVLETQYF. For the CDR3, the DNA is TGTGCCAGCAGCCAATTAGGAGTATTGGAGACCCAGTACTTC. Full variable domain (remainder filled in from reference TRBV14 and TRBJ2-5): EAGVTQFPSHSVIEKGQTVTLRCDPISGHDNLYWYRRVMGKEIKFLLHFVKESKQDESGMPNNRFLAERTGGTYSTLKVQPAELEDSGVYFCASSQLGVLETQYFGPGTRLLVL.

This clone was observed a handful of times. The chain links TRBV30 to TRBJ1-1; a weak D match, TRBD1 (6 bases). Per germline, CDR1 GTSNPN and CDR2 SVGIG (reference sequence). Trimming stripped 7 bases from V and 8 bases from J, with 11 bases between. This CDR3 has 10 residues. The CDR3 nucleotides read TGTGCCTCGGCTAGGGGGGAAGCTTTCTTT. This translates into CASARGEAFF. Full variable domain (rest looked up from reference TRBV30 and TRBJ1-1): SQTIHQWPATLVQPVGSPLSLECTVEGTSNPNLYWYRQAAGRGLQLLFYSVGIGQISSEVPQNLSASRPQDRQFILSSKKLLLSDSGFYLCASARGEAFFGQGTRLTVV.

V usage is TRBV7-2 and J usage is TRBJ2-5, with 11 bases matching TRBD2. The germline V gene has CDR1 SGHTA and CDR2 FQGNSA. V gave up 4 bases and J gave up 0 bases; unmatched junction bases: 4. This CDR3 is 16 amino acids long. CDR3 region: CASSSLAGVYQETQYF. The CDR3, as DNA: TGTGCCAGCAGCTCACTAGCGGGAGTATACCAAGAGACCCAGTACTTC.

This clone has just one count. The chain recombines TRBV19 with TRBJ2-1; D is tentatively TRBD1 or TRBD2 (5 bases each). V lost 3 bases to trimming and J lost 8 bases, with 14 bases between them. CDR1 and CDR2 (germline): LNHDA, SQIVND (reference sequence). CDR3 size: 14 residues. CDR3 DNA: TGTGCCAGTAGTATGGGGGACCACGGTGATGAGCAGTTCTTC. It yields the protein CASSMGDHGDEQFF.

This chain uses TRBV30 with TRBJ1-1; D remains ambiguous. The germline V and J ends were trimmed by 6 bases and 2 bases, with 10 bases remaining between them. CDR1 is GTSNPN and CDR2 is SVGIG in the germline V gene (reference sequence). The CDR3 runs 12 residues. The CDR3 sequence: CACRPINTEAFF. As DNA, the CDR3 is TGTGCCTGCAGACCGATAAACACTGAAGCTTTCTTT. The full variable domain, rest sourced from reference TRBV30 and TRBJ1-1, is SQTIHQWPATLVQPVGSPLSLECTVEGTSNPNLYWYRQAAGRGLQLLFYSVGIGQISSEVPQNLSASRPQDRQFILSSKKLLLSDSGFYLCACRPINTEAFFGQGTRLTVV.

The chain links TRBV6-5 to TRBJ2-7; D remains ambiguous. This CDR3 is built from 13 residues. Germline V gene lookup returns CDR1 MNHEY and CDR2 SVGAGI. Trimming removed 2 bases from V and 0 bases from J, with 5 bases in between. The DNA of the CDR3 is TGTGCCAGCAGTTACACAACCTCCTACGAGCAGTACTTC. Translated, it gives CASSYTTSYEQYF.

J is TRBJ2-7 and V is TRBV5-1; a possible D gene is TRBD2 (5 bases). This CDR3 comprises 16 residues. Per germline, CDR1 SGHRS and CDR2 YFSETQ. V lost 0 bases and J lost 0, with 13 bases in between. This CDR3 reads CASSLGWRASSYEQYF. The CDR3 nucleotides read TGCGCCAGCAGCTTGGGGTGGCGGGCCAGCTCCTACGAGCAGTACTTC.

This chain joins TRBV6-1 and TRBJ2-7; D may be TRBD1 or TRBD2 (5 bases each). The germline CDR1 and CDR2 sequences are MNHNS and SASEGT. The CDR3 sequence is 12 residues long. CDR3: CVLGTASYEQYF. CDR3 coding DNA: TGTGTCCTAGGGACCGCCTCCTACGAGCAGTACTTC.

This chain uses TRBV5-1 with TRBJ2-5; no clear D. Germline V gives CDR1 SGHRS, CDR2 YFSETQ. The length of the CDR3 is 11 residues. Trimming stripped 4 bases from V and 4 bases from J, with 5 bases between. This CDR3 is CASSVLETQYF. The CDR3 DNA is TGCGCCAGCAGCGTTCTAGAGACCCAGTACTTC.

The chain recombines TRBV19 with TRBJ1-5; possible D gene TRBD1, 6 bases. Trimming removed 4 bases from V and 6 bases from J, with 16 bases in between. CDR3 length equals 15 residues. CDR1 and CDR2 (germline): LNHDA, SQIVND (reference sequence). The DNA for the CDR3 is TGTGCCAGTAGTAGTGGAGGGGGGAGCGGTCAGCCCCAGCATTTT. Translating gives CASSSGGGSGQPQHF.

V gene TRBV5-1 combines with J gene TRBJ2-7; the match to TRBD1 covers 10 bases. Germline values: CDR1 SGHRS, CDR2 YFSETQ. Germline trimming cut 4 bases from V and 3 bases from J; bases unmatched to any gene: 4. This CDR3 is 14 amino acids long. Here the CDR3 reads CASSHRTGGYEQYF. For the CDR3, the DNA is TGCGCCAGCAGCCACCGGACAGGGGGCTACGAGCAGTACTTC.

The CDR3 DNA follows: TGTGCCAGCAGCGTAGAAGGCCCGAGCAGGGGCTACACCTTC. Its translation is CASSVEGPSRGYTF. This rearrangement joins TRBV9 to TRBJ1-2; unclear D gene. CDR3 length: 14 amino acids. Trimming cost V 0 bases and J 8 bases, with 14 bases left between them. CDR1 is SGDLS, CDR2 YYNGEE, per germline.

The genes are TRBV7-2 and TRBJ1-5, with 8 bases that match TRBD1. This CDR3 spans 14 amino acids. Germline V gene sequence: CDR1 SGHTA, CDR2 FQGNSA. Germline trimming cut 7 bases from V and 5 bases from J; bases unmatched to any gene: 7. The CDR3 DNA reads TGTGCCAGCACCGTTCCAGGGGGCCATCAGCCCCAGCATTTT. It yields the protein CASTVPGGHQPQHF.